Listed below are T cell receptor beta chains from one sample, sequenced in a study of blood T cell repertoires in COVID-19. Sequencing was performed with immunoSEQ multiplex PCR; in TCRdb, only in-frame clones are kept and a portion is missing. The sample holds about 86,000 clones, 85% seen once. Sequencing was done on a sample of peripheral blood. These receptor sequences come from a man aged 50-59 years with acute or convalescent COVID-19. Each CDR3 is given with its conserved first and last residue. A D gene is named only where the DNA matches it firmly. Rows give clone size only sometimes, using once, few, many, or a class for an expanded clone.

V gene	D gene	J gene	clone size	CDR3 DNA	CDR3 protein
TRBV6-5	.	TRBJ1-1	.	TGTGCCACTACTCTACAGGGTAGCACTGAAGCTTTCTTT	CATTLQGSTEAFF
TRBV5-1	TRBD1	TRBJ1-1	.	TGCGCCAGCAGCGTGGACAGGGGAGGCACTGAAGCTTTCTTT	CASSVDRGGTEAFF
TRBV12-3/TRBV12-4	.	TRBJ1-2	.	TGTGCCAGCAGTATAACAGGATATGGCTACACCTTC	CASSITGYGYTF
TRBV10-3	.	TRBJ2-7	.	TGTGCCATCAGAGCCCCAACAGCGGACGAGCAGTACTTC	CAIRAPTADEQYF
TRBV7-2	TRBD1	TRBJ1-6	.	TGTGCCAGCAGCGCTCAGAAGACAGGGGGCAGGTCACCCCTCCACTTT	CASSAQKTGGRSPLHF
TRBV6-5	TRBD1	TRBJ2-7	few	TGTGCCAGCAGTTACGGAGACAGGGGCTCCTACGAGCAGTACTTC	CASSYGDRGSYEQYF
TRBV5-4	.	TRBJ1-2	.	TGTGCCAGCAGCCGTGACGGGGATGGCTACACCTTC	CASSRDGDGYTF
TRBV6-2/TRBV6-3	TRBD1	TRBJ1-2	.	TGTGCCAGCAGTCTGGACAGGGGGTTGTCTGGCTACACCTTC	CASSLDRGLSGYTF
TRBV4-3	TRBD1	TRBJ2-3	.	TGCGCCAGCAGCCGAGGACAGGGGGCAACAGATACGCAGTATTTT	CASSRGQGATDTQYF
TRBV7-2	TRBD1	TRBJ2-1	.	TGTGCCAGCAGCACCGGACAGGGGCACCAAAGGTACAATGAGCAGTTCTTC	CASSTGQGHQRYNEQFF
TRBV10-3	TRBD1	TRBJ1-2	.	TGTGCCATCAGTGAGTCCAGGGGGGCAGGGGGCAACTATGGCTACACCTTC	CAISESRGAGGNYGYTF
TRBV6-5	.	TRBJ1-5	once	TGTGCCAGCAGTTACTCGTTGGGGGGTATTGGACAGCCCCAGCATTTT	CASSYSLGGIGQPQHF
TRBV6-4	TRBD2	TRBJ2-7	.	TGTGCCAGCAGTGGTGGGACTAGCGGGGGTCGGACGGAGCAGTACTTC	CASSGGTSGGRTEQYF
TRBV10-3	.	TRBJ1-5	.	TGTGCCATCAGTGAGTCGGTAGGAGTTAATCAGCCCCAGCATTTT	CAISESVGVNQPQHF
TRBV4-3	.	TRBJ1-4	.	TGCGCCAGCAGCCAAGGGGCGGACAGATTTAATGAAAAACTGTTTTTT	CASSQGADRFNEKLFF
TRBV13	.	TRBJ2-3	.	TGTGCCAGCAGCTTGGAGGGGACAGATACGCAGTATTTT	CASSLEGTDTQYF
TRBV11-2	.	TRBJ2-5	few	TGTGCCAGCAGCTCAGGGTCCGAGACCCAGTACTTC	CASSSGSETQYF
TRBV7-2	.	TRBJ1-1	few	TGTGCCAGCAGCACCCTGACTCCCACTGAAGCTTTCTTT	CASSTLTPTEAFF
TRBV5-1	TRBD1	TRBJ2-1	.	TGCGCCAGCAGCTACGGAGGACAGGGGAATTACAATGAGCAGTTCTTC	CASSYGGQGNYNEQFF
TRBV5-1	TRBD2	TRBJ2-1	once	TGCGCCAGCAGCTCCAGACCGGGGACTAGCGGTTACAATGAGCAGTTCTTC	CASSSRPGTSGYNEQFF
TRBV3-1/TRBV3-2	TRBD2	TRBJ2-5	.	TGTGCCAGCACCCCCACCCTAGCGGGGGGAGGAGAGACCCAGTACTTC	CASTPTLAGGGETQYF
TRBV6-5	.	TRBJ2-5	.	TGTGCCAGCAGAACCTCAGGGGCCTCTCAAGAGACCCAGTACTTC	CASRTSGASQETQYF
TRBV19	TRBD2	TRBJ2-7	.	TGTGCCAGTAGTATAACTCAGCGGGAGGGGCAGTACTTC	CASSITQREGQYF
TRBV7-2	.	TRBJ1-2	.	TGTGCCAGCAGCCCAGGACTCTTCCTAGGGAGCTATGGCTACACCTTC	CASSPGLFLGSYGYTF
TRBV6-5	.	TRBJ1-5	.	TGTGCCAGCAGTTACCTCGCAGATAGCAATCAGCCCCAGCATTTT	CASSYLADSNQPQHF
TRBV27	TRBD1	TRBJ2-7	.	TGTGCCAGCAGTTATACGGGACAGTACGAGCAGTACTTC	CASSYTGQYEQYF
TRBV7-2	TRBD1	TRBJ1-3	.	TGTGCCAGCAGCTATCGGACAGGGGTGGGAAACACCATATATTTT	CASSYRTGVGNTIYF
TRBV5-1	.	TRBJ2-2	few	TGCGCCAGCAGCCCCCTTCAGGGTAACACCGGGGAGCTGTTTTTT	CASSPLQGNTGELFF
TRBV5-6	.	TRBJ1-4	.	TGTGCCAGCAGCTTGCGCGGGTTGTATGAAAAACTGTTTTTT	CASSLRGLYEKLFF
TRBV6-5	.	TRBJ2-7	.	TGTGCCAGCAGGGGGCTGGAGGGGGCAGGCGAGCAGTACTTC	CASRGLEGAGEQYF
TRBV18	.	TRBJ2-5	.	TGTGCCAGCTCACGAGGGACTGCACAAGAGACCCAGTACTTC	CASSRGTAQETQYF
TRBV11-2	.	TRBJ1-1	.	TGTGCCAGCAGCCGAACCGGACAGACCAACACTGAAGCTTTCTTT	CASSRTGQTNTEAFF
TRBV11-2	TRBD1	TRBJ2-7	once	TGTGCCAGCAGCGCCCGGGACAGACCCTACGAGCAGTACTTC	CASSARDRPYEQYF
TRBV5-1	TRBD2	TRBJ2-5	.	TGCGCCAGCAGCTTGTATACTCAGGGGCTAGCGGGAGACGAGACCCAGTACTTC	CASSLYTQGLAGDETQYF
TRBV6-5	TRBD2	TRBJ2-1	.	TGTGCCAGCAGTTTAGTGCGGGGGGGTACGGGCAATGAGCAGTTCTTC	CASSLVRGGTGNEQFF
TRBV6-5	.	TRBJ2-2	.	TGTGCCAGCAGTTCCAGACAGAACACCGGGGAGCTGTTTTTT	CASSSRQNTGELFF
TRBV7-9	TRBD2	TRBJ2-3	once	TGTGCCAGCAGCTCTCCGGGACTAGCGGGAGTGTCAGATACGCAGTATTTT	CASSSPGLAGVSDTQYF
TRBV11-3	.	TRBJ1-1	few	TGTGCCAGCAGCTTGCAGAAGAACACTGAAGCTTTCTTT	CASSLQKNTEAFF
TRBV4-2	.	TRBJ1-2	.	TGTGCCAGCAGCCAAGATAACTCAGGAACTAACTATGGCTACACCTTC	CASSQDNSGTNYGYTF
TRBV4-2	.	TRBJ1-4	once	TGTGCCAGCAGCCAAGGGGACACATATAGGGGAAAACTGTTTTTT	CASSQGDTYRGKLFF
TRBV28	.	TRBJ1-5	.	TGTGCCAGCACCGACAGGATTAGCAATCAGCCCCAGCATTTT	CASTDRISNQPQHF
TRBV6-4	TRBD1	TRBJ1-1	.	TGTGCCAGCAGACAGGGGACTGAAGCTTTCTTT	CASRQGTEAFF
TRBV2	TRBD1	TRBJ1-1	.	TGTGCCAGCAGACCCCCGGGACAGGGGTTTGAAGCTTTCTTT	CASRPPGQGFEAFF
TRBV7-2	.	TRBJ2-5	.	TGTGCCAGCAGCCTCAGGGGCGCAAAAGAGACCCAGTACTTC	CASSLRGAKETQYF